These 17 T cell receptor beta chains originate from one sample sequenced in a study of T cell responses to AZD1222 COVID-19 vaccine. Produced via immunoSEQ multiplex PCR; TCRdb's table is partial and in-frame only. The sample lists just under 35,000 clones, 86% seen once, with approximately 6.5% in the top ten. Sample: peripheral blood, taken on day 0 of AZD1222 vaccination. The receptors come from an adult in good health.

A note on this clone: The same CDR3 arises from other DNA sequences in this sample as well. The V and J genes are TRBV6-1 and TRBJ1-6; 11 positions match TRBD1. Germline V lookup: CDR1 MNHNS, CDR2 SASEGT. V shed 3 bases, J shed 9 bases, and the junction held 1 base outside the gene matches. The CDR3 has 14 amino acids. The CDR3 spells CASSDGTGGSPLHF. DNA of the CDR3: TGTGCCAGCAGTGACGGGACAGGGGGTTCACCCCTCCACTTT.

The rearrangement joins TRBV5-6 to TRBJ1-1; the match to TRBD1 covers 7 bases. The V and J ends lost 3 bases and 4 bases, in that order; junction bases with no gene match: 12. The CDR3 length is 16 residues. Germline CDR1 is SGHDT and CDR2 is YYEEEE. The chain's CDR3 is CASSSFTGTEGTEAFF. Here the CDR3 DNA reads TGTGCCAGCAGCTCGTTTACCGGGACAGAGGGCACTGAAGCTTTCTTT.

The V call is TRBV7-9, the J call TRBJ1-1; D is uncertain. The V gene's germline CDR1 is SEHNR and CDR2 FQNEAQ (reference sequence). Trimming stripped 5 bases from V and 1 base from J, with 14 bases between. The CDR3 is made up of 15 amino acids. CDR3 coding DNA: TGTGCCAGCAGCCCGCGGGGTTCCGAGAACACTGAAGCTTTCTTT. Translation: CASSPRGSENTEAFF.

Only one count was recorded for this clone. The chain carries TRBV28 and TRBJ1-1, with D perhaps TRBD1 (5 bases). Deletions cut 3 bases from V and 4 bases from J, with 15 bases between. This CDR3 has 15 residues. Germline lookup yields CDR1 MDHEN and CDR2 SYDVKM. CDR3 sequence reads: CASSFTGAESTEAFF. The CDR3 nucleotides read TGTGCCAGCAGTTTTACTGGGGCGGAGAGCACTGAAGCTTTCTTT.

The CDR3 DNA reads TGTGCCAGCAGCCCCGGCAGGGCAGTCAATCAGCCCCAGCATTTT. It is translated as CASSPGRAVNQPQHF. This chain uses TRBV2 with TRBJ1-5; a weak D match, TRBD1 (5 bases). CDR3 size: 15 residues. V gave up 6 bases and J gave up 3 bases, with 15 bases separating them. Looked up from germline, CDR1 is SNHLY and CDR2 is FYNNEI.

This sequence joins TRBV5-1 and TRBJ2-2; D uncertain. Deletions cut 0 bases from V and 1 base from J, with 7 bases between. The CDR3 runs to 15 residues. Germline V CDR1 and CDR2: SGHRS, YFSETQ. CDR3 in amino acids: CASSLAEQNTGELFF. CDR3 coding DNA: TGCGCCAGCAGCTTGGCCGAGCAGAACACCGGGGAGCTGTTTTTT.

The genes are TRBV7-9 and TRBJ1-2; the D gene is possibly TRBD1 (6 bases). With 5 bases removed from V and 2 bases from J, the gap between germline ends came to 12 bases. Germline V gene sequence: CDR1 SEHNR, CDR2 FQNEAQ (reference sequence). The CDR3 runs to 14 residues. The CDR3 loop reads CASSRAQGNYGYTF. CDR3 DNA sequence: TGTGCCAGCAGCAGAGCCCAGGGGAACTATGGCTACACCTTC.

This clone was seen only once. The V and J genes are TRBV2 and TRBJ1-1; D is unresolved. V shed 5 bases and J shed 4 bases, with 14 bases lying between them. Germline V gene lookup returns CDR1 SNHLY and CDR2 FYNNEI. The CDR3 runs to 14 residues. CDR3 nucleotide sequence: TGTGCCAGCAGTCCGACGGTTCTGGGCACTGAAGCTTTCTTT. Translated, it gives CASSPTVLGTEAFF.

V gene TRBV5-1 combines with J gene TRBJ2-2; D unresolved. Deletions cut 0 bases from V and 4 bases from J, with 4 bases between. Germline loops: CDR1 SGHRS, CDR2 YFSETQ. The CDR3 length is 13 residues. In DNA form, the CDR3 reads TGCGCCAGCAGCTTGGACGGCACCGGGGAGCTGTTTTTT. It encodes CASSLDGTGELFF.

This sequence joins TRBV28 and TRBJ1-6, with D hard to call. This CDR3 is 12 amino acids long. The germline V and J ends were trimmed by 10 bases and 7 bases, with 11 bases remaining between them. The germline V gene encodes CDR1 MDHEN and CDR2 SYDVKM. Here the CDR3 reads CATRPGNSPLHF. The DNA for the CDR3 is TGTGCCACCCGGCCTGGGAATTCACCCCTCCACTTT.

This chain links TRBV21-1 with TRBJ1-5; the D segment call TRBD1 is taken from the table without a DNA check. TRBV21-1 is labeled a pseudogene. The CDR3 has 15 amino acids. For the CDR3, the DNA is TGTGCCAGCAGCAAATATCGGACAGGGCATCAGCCCCAGCATTTT. Translating gives CASSKYRTGHQPQHF.

The rearrangement links TRBV6-5 to TRBJ2-1; D unresolved. The germline CDR1 and CDR2 sequences are MNHEY and SVGAGI. This CDR3 spans 16 amino acids. The V end lost 1 base, the J end lost 0 bases, and 10 bases lay between the germline ends. The CDR3 coding sequence is TGTGCCAGCAGTTACTTAGGACCCCCCTCCTACAATGAGCAGTTCTTC. Translating gives CASSYLGPPSYNEQFF.

The V gene is TRBV5-1, the J gene TRBJ1-1; D is unclear. This CDR3 comprises 17 residues. The germline V gene encodes CDR1 SGHRS and CDR2 YFSETQ. V was shortened by 2 bases and J by 0 bases, with 17 bases between the two germline ends. The CDR3 protein is CASSLNTPGHMNTEAFF. The DNA of the CDR3 is TGCGCCAGCAGCTTAAATACACCCGGGCACATGAACACTGAAGCTTTCTTT.

The sample holds a few counts of this clone. V and J are TRBV7-9 and TRBJ1-5; 8 bases match TRBD1. J lost 4 bases, V lost 4 bases, and 6 bases had no gene match. The CDR3 has 15 amino acids. The germline V gene encodes CDR1 SEHNR and CDR2 FQNEAQ (reference sequence). Written as DNA, the CDR3 is TGTGCCAGCAGCTCAGGACAGGGTGCTAATCAGCCCCAGCATTTT. Translation: CASSSGQGANQPQHF.

This chain joins TRBV11-1 and TRBJ2-7; D remains ambiguous. V lost 2 bases and J lost 4, with 9 bases in between. CDR3 length equals 13 residues. Germline V gives CDR1 SGHAT, CDR2 FQDESV (reference sequence). Here the CDR3 reads CASSLFPQYEQYF. The CDR3 region has the DNA TGTGCCAGCAGCTTATTTCCGCAGTACGAGCAGTACTTC.

The chain employs TRBV7-3 and TRBJ2-6; TRBD1 matches 9 bases. V dropped 4 bases and J dropped 0; count of bases not matched to a gene: 7. The CDR3 is 18 residues long. The V gene's germline CDR1 is SGHTA and CDR2 FQGTGA. The CDR3 DNA reads TGTGCCAGCAGCTCCCCGACAGGGGGAGGCTCTGGGGCCAACGTCCTGACTTTC. This codes for CASSSPTGGGSGANVLTF.

This chain uses TRBV7-8 with TRBJ2-7, with D possibly matching TRBD2 (5 bases). The CDR3 runs 16 residues. Trimming pared 2 bases from V and 0 bases from J, leaving 14 bases between. Germline-derived CDR1 and CDR2 are SGHVS and FQNEAQ. The CDR3 DNA follows: TGTGCCAGCAGCTTAACACTCGATGGGAGCTCCTACGAGCAGTACTTC. This encodes CASSLTLDGSSYEQYF.